Included here is one TCR beta chain sequence, with context. The antigen remains undetermined. This CDR3 has 17 residues. Germline V CDR1 and CDR2: MGHRA, YSYEKL. Between the trimmed V and J ends, which lost 1 base and 0 bases, there was a span of 16 bases. The entry originates in a study of T cells after yellow fever vaccination. About the research overall: The authors prepared low-cell-number fractions using SMART-Seq v4 Ultra Low Input.

General observations from the study: It was the secondary response that reached its peak faster, day 5 versus 15, but it was weaker. Reappearance after the booster was observed for most primary-vaccination clones (96% CD4, almost 90% CD8).

It was through 5'RACE template switching that TCR cDNA was made, with a universal primer site and UMIs added. TCRdb re-derived calls from the 5' RACE reads in MiXCR, one entry per CDR3 protein. The sample has roughly 330,000 distinct CDR3 sequences; under 5% are singletons. The specimen comprised PBMCs, sampled 5 days after the yellow fever booster vaccination. J is TRBJ2-7 and V is TRBV4-1, with D possibly being TRBD2 (7 bases). This clonotype originated in a man between 18 and 29 years old who received the YFV17D yellow fever vaccine. DNA for the CDR3: TGCGCCAGCAGCCAAGGAGTGGGGGGGGCCCCCTCCTACGAGCAGTACTTC. Its translation: CASSQGVGGAPSYEQYF.